This T cell receptor (beta chain) was identified in a study of blood T cell repertoires in COVID-19. The assay was immunoSEQ multiplex PCR, and TCRdb's table has in-frame clones only and misses some. The sample includes about 69,000 clones, 65% to 85% of them seen just once. From germline, CDR1 is SGHRS and CDR2 YFSETQ. The J segment lost 10 bases and the V segment lost 0 bases, leaving 12 bases of the junction unmatched. This CDR3 region has 16 residues. The chain recombines TRBV5-1 with TRBJ2-1; 8 bases are a match to TRBD2. The TCR originated in a man aged 60-69 years with acute or convalescent COVID-19. The sample comprised peripheral blood. The CDR3 is CASSLGAGTSYSEQFF. The CDR3 DNA is TGCGCCAGCAGCTTGGGGGCCGGGACTAGTTATTCCGAGCAGTTCTTC.